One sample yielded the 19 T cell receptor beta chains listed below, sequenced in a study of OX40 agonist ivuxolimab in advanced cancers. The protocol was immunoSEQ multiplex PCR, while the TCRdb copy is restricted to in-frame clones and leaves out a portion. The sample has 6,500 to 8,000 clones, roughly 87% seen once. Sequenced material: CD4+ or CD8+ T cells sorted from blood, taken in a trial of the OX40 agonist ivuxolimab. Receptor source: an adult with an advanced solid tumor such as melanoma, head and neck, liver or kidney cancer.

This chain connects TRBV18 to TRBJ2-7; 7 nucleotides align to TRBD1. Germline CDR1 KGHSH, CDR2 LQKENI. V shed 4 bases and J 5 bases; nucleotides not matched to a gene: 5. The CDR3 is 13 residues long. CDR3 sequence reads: CASSQQGPHEQYF. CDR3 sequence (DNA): TGTGCCAGCTCACAACAGGGGCCCCACGAGCAGTACTTC. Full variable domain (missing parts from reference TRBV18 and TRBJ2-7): NAGVMQNPRHLVRRRGQEARLRCSPMKGHSHVYWYRQLPEEGLKFMVYLQKENIIDESGMPKERFSAEFPKEGPSILRIQQVVRGDSAAYFCASSQQGPHEQYFGPGTRLTVT.

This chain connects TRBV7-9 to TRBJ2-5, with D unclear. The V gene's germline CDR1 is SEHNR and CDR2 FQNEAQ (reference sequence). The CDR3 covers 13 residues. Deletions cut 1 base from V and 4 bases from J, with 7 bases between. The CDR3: CASSLGVRETQYF. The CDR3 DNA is TGTGCCAGCAGCTTAGGAGTGAGAGAGACCCAGTACTTC. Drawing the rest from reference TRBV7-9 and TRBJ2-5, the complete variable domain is DTGVSQNPRHKITKRGQNVTFRCDPISEHNRLYWYRQTLGQGPEFLTYFQNEAQLEKSRLLSDRFSAERPKGSFSTLEIQRTEQGDSAMYLCASSLGVRETQYFGPGTRLLVL.

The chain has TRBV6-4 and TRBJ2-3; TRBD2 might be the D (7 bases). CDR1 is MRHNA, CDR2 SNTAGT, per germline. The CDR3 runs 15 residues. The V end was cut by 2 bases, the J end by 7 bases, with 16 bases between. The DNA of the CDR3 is TGTGCCAGCAGTGACGGGCCGGGGGGCCCAAATACGCAGTATTTT. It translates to CASSDGPGGPNTQYF.

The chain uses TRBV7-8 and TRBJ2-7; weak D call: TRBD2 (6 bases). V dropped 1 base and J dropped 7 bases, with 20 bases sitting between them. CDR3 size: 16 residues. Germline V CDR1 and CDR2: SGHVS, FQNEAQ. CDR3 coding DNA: TGTGCCAGCAGCTTAGGCCGGCCCGTCGCCCGGGGGGAGCAGTACTTC. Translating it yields CASSLGRPVARGEQYF.

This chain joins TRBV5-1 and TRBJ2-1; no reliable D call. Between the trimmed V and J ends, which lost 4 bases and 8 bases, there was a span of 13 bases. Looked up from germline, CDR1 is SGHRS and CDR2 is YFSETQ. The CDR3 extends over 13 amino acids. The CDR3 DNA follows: TGCGCCAGCAGCGCAATCAATAGTGATGAGCAGTTCTTC. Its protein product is CASSAINSDEQFF.

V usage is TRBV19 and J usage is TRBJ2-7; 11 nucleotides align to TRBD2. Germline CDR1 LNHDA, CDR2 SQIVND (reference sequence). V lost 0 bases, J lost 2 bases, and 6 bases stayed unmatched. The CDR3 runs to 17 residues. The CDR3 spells CASSIDTGTSGAYEQYF. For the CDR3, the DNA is TGTGCCAGTAGTATAGATACCGGGACTAGCGGAGCCTACGAGCAGTACTTC.

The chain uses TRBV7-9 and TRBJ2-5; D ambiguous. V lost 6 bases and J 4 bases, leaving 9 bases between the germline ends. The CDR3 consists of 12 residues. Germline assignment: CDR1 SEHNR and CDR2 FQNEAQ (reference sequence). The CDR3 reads CASRLDAETQYF. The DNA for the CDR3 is TGTGCCAGCAGGCTCGACGCAGAGACCCAGTACTTC.

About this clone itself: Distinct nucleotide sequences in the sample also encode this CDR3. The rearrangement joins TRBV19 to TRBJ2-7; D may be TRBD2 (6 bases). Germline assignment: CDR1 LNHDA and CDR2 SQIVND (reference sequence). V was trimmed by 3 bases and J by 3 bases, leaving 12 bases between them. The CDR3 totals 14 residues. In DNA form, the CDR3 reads TGTGCCAGTAGTATTGGGCAGGGAGGCTACGAGCAGTACTTC. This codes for CASSIGQGGYEQYF.

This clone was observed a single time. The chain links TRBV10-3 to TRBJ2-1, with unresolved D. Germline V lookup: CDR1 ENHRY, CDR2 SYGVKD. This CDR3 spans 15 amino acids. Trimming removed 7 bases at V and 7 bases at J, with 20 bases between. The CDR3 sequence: CAINIDPILRNEQFF. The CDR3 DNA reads TGTGCCATCAACATAGACCCAATCCTAAGGAATGAGCAGTTCTTC.

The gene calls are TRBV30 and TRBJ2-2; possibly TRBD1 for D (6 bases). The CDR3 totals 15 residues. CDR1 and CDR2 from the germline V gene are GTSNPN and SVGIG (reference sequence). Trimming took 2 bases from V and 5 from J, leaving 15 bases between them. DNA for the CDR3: TGTGCCTGGAGTCAACGGGACATTCAGACCGGGGAGCTGTTTTTT. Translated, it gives CAWSQRDIQTGELFF.

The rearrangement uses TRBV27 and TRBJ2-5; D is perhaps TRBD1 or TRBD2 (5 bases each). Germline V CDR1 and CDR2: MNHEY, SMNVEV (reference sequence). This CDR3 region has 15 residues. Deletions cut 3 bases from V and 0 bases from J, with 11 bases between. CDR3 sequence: CASSFSGTNQETQYF. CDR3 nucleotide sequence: TGTGCCAGCAGTTTTTCCGGGACGAACCAAGAGACCCAGTACTTC.

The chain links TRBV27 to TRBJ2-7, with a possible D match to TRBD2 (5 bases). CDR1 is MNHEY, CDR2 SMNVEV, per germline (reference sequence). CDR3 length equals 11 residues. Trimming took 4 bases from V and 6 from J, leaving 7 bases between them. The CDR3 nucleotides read TGTGCCAGCAGTTCGGGGTTCGAGCAGTACTTC. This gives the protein CASSSGFEQYF.

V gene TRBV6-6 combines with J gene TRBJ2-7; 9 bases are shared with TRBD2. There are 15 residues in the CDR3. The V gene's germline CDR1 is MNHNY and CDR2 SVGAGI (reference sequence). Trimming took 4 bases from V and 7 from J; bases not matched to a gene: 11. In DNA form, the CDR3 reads TGTGCCAGCAGTTCGTACCCGGGACTAGCTGAAGAGCAGTACTTC. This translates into CASSSYPGLAEEQYF.

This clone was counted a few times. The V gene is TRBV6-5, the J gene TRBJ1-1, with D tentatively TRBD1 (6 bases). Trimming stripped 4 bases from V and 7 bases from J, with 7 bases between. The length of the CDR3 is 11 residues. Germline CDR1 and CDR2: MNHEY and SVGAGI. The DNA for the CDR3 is TGTGCCAGCAGTTTACAGGGTGAAGCTTTCTTT. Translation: CASSLQGEAFF.

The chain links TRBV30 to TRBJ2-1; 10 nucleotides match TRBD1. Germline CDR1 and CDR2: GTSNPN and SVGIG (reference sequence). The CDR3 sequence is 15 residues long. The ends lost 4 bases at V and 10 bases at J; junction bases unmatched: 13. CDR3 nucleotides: TGTGCCTGGATAGGTCTTGGGGACAGGGGATTCGAGCAGTTCTTC. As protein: CAWIGLGDRGFEQFF.

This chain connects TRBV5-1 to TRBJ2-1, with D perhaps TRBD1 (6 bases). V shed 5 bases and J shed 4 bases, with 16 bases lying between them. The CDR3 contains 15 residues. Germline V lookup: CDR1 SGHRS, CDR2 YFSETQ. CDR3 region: CASRNTGLGYNEQFF. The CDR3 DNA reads TGCGCCAGCAGGAACACAGGGTTAGGATACAATGAGCAGTTCTTC.

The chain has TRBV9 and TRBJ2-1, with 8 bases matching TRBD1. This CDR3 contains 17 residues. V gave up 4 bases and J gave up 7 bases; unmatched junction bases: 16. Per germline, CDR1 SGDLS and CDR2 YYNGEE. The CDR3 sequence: CASSPTAQGAVWNEQFF. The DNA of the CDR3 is TGTGCCAGCAGCCCTACCGCCCAGGGGGCGGTATGGAATGAGCAGTTCTTC.

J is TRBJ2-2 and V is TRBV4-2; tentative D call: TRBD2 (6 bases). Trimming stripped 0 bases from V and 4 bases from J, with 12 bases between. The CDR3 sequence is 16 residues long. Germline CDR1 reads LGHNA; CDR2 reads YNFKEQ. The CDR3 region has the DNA TGTGCCAGCAGCCAAGAGGAGGGGTACGTCACCGGGGAGCTGTTTTTT. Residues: CASSQEEGYVTGELFF.

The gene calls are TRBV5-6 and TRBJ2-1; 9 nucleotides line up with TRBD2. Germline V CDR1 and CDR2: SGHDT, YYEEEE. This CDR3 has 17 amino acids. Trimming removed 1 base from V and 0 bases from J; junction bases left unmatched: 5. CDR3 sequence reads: CASSLPTSGPSYNEQFF. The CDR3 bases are TGTGCCAGCAGCTTGCCAACTAGCGGGCCCTCCTACAATGAGCAGTTCTTC.